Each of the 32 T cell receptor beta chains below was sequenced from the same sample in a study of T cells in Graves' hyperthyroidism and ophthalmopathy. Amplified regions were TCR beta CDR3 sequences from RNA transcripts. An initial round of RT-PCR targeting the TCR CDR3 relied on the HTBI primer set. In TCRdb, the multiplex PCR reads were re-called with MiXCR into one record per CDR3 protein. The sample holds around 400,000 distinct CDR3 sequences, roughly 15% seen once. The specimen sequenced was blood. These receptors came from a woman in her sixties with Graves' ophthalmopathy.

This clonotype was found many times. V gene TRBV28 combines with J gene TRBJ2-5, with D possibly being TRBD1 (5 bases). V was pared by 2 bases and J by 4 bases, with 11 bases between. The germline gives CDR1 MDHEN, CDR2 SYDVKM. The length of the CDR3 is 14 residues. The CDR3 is CASSLAQQGETQYF. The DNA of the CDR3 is TGTGCCAGCAGTTTAGCGCAGCAGGGAGAGACCCAGTACTTC.

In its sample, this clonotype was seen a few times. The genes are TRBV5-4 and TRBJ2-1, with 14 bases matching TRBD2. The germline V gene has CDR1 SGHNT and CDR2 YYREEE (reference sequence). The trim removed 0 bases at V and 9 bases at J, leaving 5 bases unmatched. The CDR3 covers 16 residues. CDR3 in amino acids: CASSLEGLAGVGEQFF. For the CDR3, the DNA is TGTGCCAGCAGCTTGGAGGGACTAGCGGGAGTAGGTGAGCAGTTCTTC.

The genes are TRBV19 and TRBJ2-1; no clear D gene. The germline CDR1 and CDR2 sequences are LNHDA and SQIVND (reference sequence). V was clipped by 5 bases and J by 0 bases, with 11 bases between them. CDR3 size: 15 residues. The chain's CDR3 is CASSGTVPSYNEQFF. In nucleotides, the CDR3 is TGTGCCAGTAGTGGAACAGTTCCCTCCTACAATGAGCAGTTCTTC.

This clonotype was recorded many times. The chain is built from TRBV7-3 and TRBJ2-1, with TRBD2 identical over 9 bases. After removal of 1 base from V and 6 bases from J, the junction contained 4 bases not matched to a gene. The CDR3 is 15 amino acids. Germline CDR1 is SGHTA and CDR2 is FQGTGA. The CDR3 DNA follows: TGTGCCAGCAGCTTAAATGCGGGAGGGGGCAATGAGCAGTTCTTC. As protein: CASSLNAGGGNEQFF.

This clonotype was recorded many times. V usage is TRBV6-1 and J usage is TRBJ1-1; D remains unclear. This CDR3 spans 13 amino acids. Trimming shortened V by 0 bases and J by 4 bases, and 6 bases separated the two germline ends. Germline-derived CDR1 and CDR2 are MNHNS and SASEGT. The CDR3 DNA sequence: TGTGCCAGCAGTGAAGCAGTTACCACTGAAGCTTTCTTT. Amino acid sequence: CASSEAVTTEAFF.

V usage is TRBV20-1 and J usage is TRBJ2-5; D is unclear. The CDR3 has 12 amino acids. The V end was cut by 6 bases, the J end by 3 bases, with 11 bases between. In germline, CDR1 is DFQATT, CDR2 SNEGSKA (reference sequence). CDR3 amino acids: CSARPAEETQYF. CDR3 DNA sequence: TGCAGTGCCCGCCCCGCGGAAGAGACCCAGTACTTC.

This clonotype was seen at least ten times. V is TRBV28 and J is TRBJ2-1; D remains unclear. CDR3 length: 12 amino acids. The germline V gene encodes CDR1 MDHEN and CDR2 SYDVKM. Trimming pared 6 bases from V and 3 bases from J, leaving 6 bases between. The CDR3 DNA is TGTGCCAGCAGCCAGCTCTACAATGAGCAGTTCTTC. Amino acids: CASSQLYNEQFF.

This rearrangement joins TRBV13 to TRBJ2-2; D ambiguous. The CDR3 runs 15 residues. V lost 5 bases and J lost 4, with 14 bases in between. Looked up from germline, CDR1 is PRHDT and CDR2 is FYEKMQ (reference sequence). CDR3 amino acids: CASSPRSVRTGELFF. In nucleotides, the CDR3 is TGTGCCAGCAGCCCAAGGTCGGTTCGCACCGGGGAGCTGTTTTTT. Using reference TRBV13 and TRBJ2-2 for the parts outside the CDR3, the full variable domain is AAGVIQSPRHLIKEKRETATLKCYPIPRHDTVYWYQQGPGQDPQFLISFYEKMQSDKGSIPDRFSAQQFSDYHSELNMSSLELGDSALYFCASSPRSVRTGELFFGEGSRLTVL.

The CDR3 DNA reads TGCGCCAGCAGCCACCTTCCAGGGGGAAGGTACGAGCAGTACTTC. This gives the protein CASSHLPGGRYEQYF. The rearrangement links TRBV4-1 to TRBJ2-7; 7 bases are a match to TRBD1. The germline CDR1 and CDR2 sequences are MGHRA and YSYEKL. The V segment lost 3 bases and the J segment 4 bases; nucleotides outside the gene matches: 9. The CDR3 totals 15 residues.

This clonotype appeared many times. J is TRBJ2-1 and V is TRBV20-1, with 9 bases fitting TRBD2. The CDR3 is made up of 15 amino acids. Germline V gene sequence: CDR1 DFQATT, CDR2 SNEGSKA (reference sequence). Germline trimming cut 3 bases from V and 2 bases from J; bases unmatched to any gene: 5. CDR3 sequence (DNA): TGCAGTGCTAGTAGCGGGAGAGGAACCTACAATGAGCAGTTCTTC. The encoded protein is CSASSGRGTYNEQFF.

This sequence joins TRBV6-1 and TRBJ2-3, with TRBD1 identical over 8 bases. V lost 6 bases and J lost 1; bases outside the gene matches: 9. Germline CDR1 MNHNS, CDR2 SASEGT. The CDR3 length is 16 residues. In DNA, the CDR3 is TGTGCCAGCAGAGCCGACAGGGGCATAGGCACAGATACGCAGTATTTT. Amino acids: CASRADRGIGTDTQYF.

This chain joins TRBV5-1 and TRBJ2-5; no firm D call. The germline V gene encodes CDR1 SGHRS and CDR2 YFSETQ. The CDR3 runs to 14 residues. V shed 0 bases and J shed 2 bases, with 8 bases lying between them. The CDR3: CASSLGFGQETQYF. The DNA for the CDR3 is TGCGCCAGCAGCTTGGGGTTTGGGCAAGAGACCCAGTACTTC.

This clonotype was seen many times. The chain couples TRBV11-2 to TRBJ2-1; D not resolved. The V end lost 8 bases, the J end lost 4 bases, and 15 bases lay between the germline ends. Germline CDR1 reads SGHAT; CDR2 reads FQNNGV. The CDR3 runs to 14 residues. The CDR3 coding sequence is TGTGCCAGCTCCCTTCTGGTCCAGTACAATGAGCAGTTCTTC. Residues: CASSLLVQYNEQFF.

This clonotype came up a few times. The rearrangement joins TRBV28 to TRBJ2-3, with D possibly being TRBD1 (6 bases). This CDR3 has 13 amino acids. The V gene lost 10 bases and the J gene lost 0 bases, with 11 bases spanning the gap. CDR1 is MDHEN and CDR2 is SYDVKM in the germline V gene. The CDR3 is CATGTPSTDTQYF. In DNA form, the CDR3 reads TGTGCCACCGGGACACCAAGCACAGATACGCAGTATTTT.

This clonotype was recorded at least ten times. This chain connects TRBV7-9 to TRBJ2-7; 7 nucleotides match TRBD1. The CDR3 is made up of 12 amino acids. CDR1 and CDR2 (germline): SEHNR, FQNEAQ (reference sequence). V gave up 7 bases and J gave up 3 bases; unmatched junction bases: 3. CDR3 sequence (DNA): TGTGCCAGCAAGGGGGCCGACTACGAGCAGTACTTC. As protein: CASKGADYEQYF.

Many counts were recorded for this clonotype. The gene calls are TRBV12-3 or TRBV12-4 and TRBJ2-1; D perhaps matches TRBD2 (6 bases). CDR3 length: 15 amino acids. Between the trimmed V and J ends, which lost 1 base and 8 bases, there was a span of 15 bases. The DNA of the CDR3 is TGTGCCAGCAGTTTAGTTATGGAGGGTAACGATGAGCAGTTCTTC. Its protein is CASSLVMEGNDEQFF.

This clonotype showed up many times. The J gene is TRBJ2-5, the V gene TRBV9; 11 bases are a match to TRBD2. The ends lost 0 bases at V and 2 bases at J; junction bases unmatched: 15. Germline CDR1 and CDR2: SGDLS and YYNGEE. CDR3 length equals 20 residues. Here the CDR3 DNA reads TGTGCCAGCAGCGTAGGGCCGGGCAGGGGAATAGCGGGAGGGCAAGAGACCCAGTACTTC. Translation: CASSVGPGRGIAGGQETQYF.

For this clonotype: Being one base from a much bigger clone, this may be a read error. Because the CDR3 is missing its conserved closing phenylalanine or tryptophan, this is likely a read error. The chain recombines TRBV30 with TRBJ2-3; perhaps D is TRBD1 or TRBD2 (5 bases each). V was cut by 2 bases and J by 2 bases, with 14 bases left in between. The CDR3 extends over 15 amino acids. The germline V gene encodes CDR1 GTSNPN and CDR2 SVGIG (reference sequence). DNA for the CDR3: TGTGCCTGGAGTAGTGGGGGACCTTACACAGATACGCAGTATTCT. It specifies CAWSSGGPYTDTQYS.

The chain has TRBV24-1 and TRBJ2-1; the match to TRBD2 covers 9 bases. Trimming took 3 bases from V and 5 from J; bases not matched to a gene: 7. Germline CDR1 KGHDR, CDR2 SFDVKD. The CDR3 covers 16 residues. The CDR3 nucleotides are TGTGCCACCAGTGATGTAGCGGGAGAGGTCGACAATGAGCAGTTCTTC. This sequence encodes CATSDVAGEVDNEQFF.

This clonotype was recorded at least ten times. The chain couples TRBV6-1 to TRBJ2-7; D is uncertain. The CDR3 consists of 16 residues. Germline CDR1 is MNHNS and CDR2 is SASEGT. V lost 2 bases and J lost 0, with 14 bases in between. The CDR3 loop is CASSERTRVSSYEQYF. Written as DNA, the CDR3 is TGTGCCAGCAGTGAAAGGACCAGAGTAAGCTCCTACGAGCAGTACTTC.

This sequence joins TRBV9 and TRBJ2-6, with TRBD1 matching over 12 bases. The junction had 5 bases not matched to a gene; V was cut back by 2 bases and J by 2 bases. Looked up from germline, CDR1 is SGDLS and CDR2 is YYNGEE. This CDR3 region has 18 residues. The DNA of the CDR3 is TGTGCCAGCAGCGTTAGCGGGACAGGGGGCGCTGGGGCCAACGTCCTGACTTTC. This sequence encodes CASSVSGTGGAGANVLTF.

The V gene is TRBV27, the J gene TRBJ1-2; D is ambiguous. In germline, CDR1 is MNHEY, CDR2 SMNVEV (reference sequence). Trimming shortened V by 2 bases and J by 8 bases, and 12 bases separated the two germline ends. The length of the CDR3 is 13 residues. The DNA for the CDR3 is TGTGCCAGCAGTTTAGATGCCCTTCGAGGCTACACCTTC. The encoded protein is CASSLDALRGYTF.

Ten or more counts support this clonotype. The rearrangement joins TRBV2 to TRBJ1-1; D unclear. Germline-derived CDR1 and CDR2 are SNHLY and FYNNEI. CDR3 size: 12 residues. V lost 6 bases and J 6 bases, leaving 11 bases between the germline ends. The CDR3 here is CASSERGAEAFF. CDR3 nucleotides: TGTGCCAGCAGCGAAAGAGGCGCTGAAGCTTTCTTT.

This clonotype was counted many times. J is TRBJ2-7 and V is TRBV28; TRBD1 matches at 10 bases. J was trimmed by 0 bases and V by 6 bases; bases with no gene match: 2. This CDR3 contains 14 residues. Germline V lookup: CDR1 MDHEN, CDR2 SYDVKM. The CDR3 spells CASRRTGGSYEQYF. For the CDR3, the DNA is TGTGCCAGCAGGCGGACAGGGGGCTCCTACGAGCAGTACTTC.

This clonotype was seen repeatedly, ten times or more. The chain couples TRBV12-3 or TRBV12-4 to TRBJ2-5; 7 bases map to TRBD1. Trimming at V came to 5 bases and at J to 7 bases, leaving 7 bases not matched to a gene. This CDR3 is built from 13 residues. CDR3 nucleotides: TGTGCCAGCAGTCCGACAGGGCTGGGGACCCAGTACTTC. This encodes CASSPTGLGTQYF.

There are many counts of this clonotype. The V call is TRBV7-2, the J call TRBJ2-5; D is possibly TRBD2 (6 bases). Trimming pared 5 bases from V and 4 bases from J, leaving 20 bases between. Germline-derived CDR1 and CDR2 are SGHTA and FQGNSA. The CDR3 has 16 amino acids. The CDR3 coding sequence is TGTGCCAGCAGCAAAGGCCGGGAGAGGTTGGCAGAGACCCAGTACTTC. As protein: CASSKGRERLAETQYF.

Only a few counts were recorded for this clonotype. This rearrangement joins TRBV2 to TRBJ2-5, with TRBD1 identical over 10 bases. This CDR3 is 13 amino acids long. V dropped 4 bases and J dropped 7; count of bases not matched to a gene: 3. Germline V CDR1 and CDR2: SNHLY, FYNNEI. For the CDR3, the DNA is TGTGCCAGCAGTGGGGGACAGGGGTGGACCCAGTACTTC. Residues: CASSGGQGWTQYF. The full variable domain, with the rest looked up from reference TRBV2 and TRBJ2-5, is EPEVTQTPSHQVTQMGQEVILRCVPISNHLYFYWYRQILGQKVEFLVSFYNNEISEKSEIFDDQFSVERPDGSNFTLKIRSTKLEDSAMYFCASSGGQGWTQYFGPGTRLLVL.

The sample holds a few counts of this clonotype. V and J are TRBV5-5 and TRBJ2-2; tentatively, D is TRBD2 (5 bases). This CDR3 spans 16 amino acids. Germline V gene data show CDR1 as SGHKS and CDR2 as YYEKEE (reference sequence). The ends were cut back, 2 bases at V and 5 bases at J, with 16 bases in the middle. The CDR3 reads CASSLSALGGTGELFF. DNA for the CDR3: TGTGCCAGCAGCTTATCCGCACTCGGAGGAACCGGGGAGCTGTTTTTT.

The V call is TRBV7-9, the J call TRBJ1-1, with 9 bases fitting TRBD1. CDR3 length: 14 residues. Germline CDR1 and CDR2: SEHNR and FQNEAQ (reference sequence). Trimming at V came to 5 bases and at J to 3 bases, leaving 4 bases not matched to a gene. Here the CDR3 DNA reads TGTGCCAGCAGCAACAGGGGGCGGGACACTGAAGCTTTCTTT. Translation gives CASSNRGRDTEAFF.

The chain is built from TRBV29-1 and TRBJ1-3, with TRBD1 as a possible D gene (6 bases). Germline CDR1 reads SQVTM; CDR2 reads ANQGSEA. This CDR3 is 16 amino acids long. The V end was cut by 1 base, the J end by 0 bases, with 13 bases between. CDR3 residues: CSVEGGRGNSGNTIYF. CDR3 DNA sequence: TGCAGCGTTGAAGGAGGGAGGGGGAACTCTGGAAACACCATATATTTT.

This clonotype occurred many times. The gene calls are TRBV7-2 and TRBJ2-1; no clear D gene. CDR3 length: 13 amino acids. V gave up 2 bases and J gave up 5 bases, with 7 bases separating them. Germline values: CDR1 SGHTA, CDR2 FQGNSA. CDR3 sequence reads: CASSLRADNEQFF. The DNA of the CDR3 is TGTGCCAGCAGCTTAAGGGCAGACAATGAGCAGTTCTTC.

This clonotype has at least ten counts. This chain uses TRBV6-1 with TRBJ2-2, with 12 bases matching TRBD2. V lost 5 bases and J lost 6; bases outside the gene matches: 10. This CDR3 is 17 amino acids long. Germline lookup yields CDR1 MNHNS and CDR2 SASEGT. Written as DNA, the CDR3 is TGTGCCAGCAGTAACCGATGGCTAGCGGGAGGGCCCGGGGAGCTGTTTTTT. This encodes CASSNRWLAGGPGELFF.